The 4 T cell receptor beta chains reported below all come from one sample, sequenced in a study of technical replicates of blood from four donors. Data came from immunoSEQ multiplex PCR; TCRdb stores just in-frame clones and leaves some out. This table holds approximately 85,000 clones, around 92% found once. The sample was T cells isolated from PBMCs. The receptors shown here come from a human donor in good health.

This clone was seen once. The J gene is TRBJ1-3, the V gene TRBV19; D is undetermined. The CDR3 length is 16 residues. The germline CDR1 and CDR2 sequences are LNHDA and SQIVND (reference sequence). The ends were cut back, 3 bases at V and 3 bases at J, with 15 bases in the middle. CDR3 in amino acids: CASSISGSSGGNTIYF. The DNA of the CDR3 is TGTGCCAGTAGTATCTCCGGCAGCTCGGGTGGAAACACCATATATTTT.

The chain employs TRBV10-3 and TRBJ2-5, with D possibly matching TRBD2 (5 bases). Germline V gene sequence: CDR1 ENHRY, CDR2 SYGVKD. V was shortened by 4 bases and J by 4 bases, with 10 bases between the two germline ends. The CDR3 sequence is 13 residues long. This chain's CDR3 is CAISASGGETQYF. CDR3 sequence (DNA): TGTGCCATCAGTGCCTCAGGAGGAGAGACCCAGTACTTC.

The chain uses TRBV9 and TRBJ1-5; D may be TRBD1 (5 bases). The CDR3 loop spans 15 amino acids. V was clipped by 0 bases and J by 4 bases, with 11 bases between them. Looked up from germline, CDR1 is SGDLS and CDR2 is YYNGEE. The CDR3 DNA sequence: TGTGCCAGCAGCGTAGGTCCTGGGGGGAATCAGCCCCAGCATTTT. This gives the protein CASSVGPGGNQPQHF. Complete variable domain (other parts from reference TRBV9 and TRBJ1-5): DSGVTQTPKHLITATGQRVTLRCSPRSGDLSVYWYQQSLDQGLQFLIQYYNGEERAKGNILERFSAQQFPDLHSELNLSSLELGDSALYFCASSVGPGGNQPQHFGDGTRLSIL.

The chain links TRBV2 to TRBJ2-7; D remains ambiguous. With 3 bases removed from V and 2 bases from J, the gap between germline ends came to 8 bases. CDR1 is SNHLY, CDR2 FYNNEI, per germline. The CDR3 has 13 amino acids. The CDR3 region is CASSDQVAYEQYF. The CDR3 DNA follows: TGTGCCAGCAGTGATCAGGTCGCCTACGAGCAGTACTTC.